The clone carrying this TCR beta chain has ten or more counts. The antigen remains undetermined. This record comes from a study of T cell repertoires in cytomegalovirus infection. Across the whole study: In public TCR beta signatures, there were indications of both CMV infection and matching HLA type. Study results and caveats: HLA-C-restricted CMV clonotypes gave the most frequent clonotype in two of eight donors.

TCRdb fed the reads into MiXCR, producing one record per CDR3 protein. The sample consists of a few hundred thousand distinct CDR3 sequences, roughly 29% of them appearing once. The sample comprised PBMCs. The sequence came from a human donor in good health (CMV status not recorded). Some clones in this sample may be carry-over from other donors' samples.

As DNA, the CDR3 is TGTGCCAGCAGGCGTGAGGGGAGGGGCACAGATACGCAGTATTTT. It is translated as CASRREGRGTDTQYF. This chain uses TRBV7-2 with TRBJ2-3; 7 bases match TRBD2. CDR3 length: 15 amino acids. V gave up 6 bases and J gave up 1 base; unmatched junction bases: 7. Germline V gene lookup returns CDR1 SGHTA and CDR2 FQGNSA.